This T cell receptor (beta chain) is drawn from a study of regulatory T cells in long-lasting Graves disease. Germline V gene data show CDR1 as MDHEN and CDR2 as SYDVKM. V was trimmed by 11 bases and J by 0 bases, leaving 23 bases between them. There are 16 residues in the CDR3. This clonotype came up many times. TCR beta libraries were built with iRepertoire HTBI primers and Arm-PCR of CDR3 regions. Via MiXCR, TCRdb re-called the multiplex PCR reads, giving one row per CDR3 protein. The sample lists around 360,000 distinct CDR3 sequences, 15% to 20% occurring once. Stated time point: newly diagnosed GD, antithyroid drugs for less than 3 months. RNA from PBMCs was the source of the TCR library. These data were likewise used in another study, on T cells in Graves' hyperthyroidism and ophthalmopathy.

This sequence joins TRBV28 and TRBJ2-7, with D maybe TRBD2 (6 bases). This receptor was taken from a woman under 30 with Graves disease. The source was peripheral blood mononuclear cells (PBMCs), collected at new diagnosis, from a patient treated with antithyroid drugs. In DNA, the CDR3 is TGTGCCGCCAATCGGCGGGGACTCTCAACCTCCTACGAGCAGTACTTC. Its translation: CAANRRGLSTSYEQYF.